This TCR beta chain derives from a study of Ad26.COV2.S vaccination and SARS-CoV-2 variants. CDR1 GTSNPN and CDR2 SVGIG come from the germline V gene (reference sequence). V gave up 5 bases and J gave up 9 bases, with 16 bases separating them. The CDR3 totals 12 residues. Sequenced by immunoSEQ multiplex PCR; TCRdb stores in-frame clones only, minus some. The sample consists of a few hundred thousand clones, around 88% of them appearing once. Treatment noted: some 20 received Ad26.COV2.S at low or high dose, single or two shots; several received placebo; per-sample allocation not given. Material that was analyzed had been drawn on day 63 after the first vaccine or placebo injection.

This receptor was identified in a person between 18 and 60 years old who received the Ad26.COV2.S COVID-19 vaccine or a placebo. This specimen consisted of peripheral blood, obtained in a trial of Ad26.COV2.S vaccine versus placebo. The rearrangement joins TRBV30 to TRBJ2-5; D is tentatively TRBD1 or TRBD2 (6 bases each). CDR3 nucleotides: TGTGCCTGGGAGCCCCCAAGGGGGGCCCAGTACTTC. It is translated as CAWEPPRGAQYF. Full variable domain (missing parts from reference TRBV30 and TRBJ2-5): SQTIHQWPATLVQPVGSPLSLECTVEGTSNPNLYWYRQAAGRGLQLLFYSVGIGQISSEVPQNLSASRPQDRQFILSSKKLLLSDSGFYLCAWEPPRGAQYFGPGTRLLVL.